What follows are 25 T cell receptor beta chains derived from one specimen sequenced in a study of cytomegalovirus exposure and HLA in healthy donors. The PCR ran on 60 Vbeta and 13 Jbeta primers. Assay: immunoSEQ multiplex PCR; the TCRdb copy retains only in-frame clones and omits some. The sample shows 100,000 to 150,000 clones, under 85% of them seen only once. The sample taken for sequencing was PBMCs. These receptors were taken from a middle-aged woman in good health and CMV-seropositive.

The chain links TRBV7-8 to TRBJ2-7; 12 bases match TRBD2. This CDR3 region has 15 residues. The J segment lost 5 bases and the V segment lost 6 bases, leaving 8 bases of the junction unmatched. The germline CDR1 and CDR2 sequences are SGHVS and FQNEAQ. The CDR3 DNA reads TGTGCCAGCAGTCCCTCCCGGACTAGCGGGAACGAGCAGTACTTC. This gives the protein CASSPSRTSGNEQYF.

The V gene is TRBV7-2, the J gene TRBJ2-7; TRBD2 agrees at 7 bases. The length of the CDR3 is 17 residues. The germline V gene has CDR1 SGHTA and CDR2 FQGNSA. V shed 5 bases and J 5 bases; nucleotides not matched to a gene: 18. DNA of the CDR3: TGTGCCAGCAGCCGCTATAGCGCCCAAACGGCGGGGGACGAGCAGTACTTC. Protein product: CASSRYSAQTAGDEQYF.

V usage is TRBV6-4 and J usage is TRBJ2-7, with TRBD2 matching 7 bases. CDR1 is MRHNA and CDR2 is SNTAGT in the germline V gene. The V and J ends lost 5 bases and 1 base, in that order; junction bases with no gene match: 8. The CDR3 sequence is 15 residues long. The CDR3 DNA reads TGTGCCAGCAGTCAAGAAGCGGGGAGTTCCTACGAGCAGTACTTC. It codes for CASSQEAGSSYEQYF.

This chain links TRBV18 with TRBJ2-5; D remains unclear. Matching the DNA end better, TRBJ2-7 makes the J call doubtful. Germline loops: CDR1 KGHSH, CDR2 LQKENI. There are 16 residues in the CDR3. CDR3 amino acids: CASSPQPLISSYEQYF. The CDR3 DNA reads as TGTGCCAGCTCACCACAACCCCTGATAAGCTCCTACGAGCAGTACTTC.

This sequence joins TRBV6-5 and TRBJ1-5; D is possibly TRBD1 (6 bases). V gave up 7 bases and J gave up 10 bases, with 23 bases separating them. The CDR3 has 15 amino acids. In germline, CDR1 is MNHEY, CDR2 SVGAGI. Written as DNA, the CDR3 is TGTGCCAGCAAAGAGGCTGGGGGCGGGTTCTATCCCCAGCATTTT. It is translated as CASKEAGGGFYPQHF.

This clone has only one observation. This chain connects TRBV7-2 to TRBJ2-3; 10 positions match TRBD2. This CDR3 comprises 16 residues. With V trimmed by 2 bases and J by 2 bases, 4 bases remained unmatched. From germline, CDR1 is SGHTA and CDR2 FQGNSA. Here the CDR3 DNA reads TGTGCCAGCAGCTTAATCGGACTAGCGGCCACAGATACGCAGTATTTT. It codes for CASSLIGLAATDTQYF. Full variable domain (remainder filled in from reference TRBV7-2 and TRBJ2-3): GAGVSQSPSNKVTEKGKDVELRCDPISGHTALYWYRQSLGQGLEFLIYFQGNSAPDKSGLPSDRFSAERTGGSVSTLTIQRTQQEDSAVYLCASSLIGLAATDTQYFGPGTRLTVL.

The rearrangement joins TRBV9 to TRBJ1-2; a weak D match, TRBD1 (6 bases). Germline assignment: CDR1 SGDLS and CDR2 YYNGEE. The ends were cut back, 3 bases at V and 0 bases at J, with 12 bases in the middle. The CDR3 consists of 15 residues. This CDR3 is CASSAPKGANYGYTF. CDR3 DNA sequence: TGTGCCAGCAGCGCCCCGAAGGGGGCTAACTATGGCTACACCTTC.

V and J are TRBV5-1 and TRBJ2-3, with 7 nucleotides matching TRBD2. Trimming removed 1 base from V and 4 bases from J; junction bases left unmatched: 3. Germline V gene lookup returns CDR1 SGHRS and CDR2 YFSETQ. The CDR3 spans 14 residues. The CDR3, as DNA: TGCGCCAGCAGCTTGCGCGGGAGTCCAGATACGCAGTATTTT. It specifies CASSLRGSPDTQYF.

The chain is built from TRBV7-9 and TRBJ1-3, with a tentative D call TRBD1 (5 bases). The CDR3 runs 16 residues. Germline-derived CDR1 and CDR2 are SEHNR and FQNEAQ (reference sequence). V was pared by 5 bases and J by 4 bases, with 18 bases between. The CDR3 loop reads CASSRSTGATGNTIYF. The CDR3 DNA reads TGTGCCAGCAGCCGTTCGACTGGGGCCACCGGAAACACCATATATTTT. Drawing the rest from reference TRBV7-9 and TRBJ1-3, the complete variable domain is DTGVSQNPRHKITKRGQNVTFRCDPISEHNRLYWYRQTLGQGPEFLTYFQNEAQLEKSRLLSDRFSAERPKGSFSTLEIQRTEQGDSAMYLCASSRSTGATGNTIYFGEGSWLTVV.

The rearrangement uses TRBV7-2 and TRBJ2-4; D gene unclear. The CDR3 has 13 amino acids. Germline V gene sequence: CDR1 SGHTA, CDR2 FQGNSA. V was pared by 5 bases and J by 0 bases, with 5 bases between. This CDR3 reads CASSRGAKNIQYF. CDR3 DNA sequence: TGTGCCAGCAGCCGCGGAGCCAAAAACATTCAGTACTTC.

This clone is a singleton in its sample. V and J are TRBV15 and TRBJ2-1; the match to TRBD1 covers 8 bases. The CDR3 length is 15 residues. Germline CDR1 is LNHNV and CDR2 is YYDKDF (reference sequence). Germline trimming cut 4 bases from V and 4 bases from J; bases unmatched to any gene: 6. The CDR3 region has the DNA TGTGCCACCAGCACGGACAGGGCCACTTACAATGAGCAGTTCTTC. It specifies CATSTDRATYNEQFF. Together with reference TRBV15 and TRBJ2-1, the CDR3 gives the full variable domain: DAMVIQNPRYQVTQFGKPVTLSCSQTLNHNVMYWYQQKSSQAPKLLFHYYDKDFNNEADTPDNFQSRRPNTSFCFLDIRSPGLGDTAMYLCATSTDRATYNEQFFGPGTRLTVL.

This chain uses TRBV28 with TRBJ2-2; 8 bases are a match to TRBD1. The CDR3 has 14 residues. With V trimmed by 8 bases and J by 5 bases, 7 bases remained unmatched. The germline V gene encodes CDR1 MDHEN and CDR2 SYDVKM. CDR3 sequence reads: CASVRGLDTGELFF. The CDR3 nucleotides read TGTGCCAGCGTCAGGGGGCTGGATACCGGGGAGCTGTTTTTT.

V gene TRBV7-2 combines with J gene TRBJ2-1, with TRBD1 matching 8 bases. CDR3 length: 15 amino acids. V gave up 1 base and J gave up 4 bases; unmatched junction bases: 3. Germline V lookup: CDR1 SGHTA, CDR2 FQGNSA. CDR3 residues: CASSLGGDRYNEQFF. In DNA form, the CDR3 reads TGTGCCAGCAGCTTAGGGGGGGACAGGTACAATGAGCAGTTCTTC.

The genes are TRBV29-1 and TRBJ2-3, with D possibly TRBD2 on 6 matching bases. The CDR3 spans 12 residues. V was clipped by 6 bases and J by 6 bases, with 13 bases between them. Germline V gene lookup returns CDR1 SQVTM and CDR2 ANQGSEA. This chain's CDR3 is CSVTGVLDTQYF. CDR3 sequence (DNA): TGCAGCGTGACGGGGGTGTTGGATACGCAGTATTTT.

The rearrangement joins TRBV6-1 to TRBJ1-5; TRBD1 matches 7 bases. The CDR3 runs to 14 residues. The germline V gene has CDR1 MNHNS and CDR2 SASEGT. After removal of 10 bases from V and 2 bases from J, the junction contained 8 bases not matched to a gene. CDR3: CATQSGQGNQPQHF. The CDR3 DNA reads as TGTGCCACCCAATCCGGACAGGGCAATCAGCCCCAGCATTTT.

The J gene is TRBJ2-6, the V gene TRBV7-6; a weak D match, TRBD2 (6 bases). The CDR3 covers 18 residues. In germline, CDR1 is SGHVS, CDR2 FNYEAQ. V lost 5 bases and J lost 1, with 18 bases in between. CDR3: CASSRGLTSLSGANVLTF. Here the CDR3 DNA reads TGTGCCAGCAGCCGGGGGTTGACCTCTCTTTCTGGGGCCAACGTCCTGACTTTC.

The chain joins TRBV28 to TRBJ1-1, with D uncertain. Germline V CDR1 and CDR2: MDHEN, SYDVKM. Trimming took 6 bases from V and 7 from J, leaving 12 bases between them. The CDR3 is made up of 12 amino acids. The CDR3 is CASRVPYGEAFF. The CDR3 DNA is TGTGCCAGCAGGGTACCTTACGGTGAAGCTTTCTTT.

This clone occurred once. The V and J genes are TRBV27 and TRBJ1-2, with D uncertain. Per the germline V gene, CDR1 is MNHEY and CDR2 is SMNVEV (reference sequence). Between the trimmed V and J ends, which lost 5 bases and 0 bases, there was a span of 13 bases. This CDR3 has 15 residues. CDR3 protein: CASSTRITANYGYTF. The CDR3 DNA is TGTGCCAGCAGTACCCGTATTACAGCTAACTATGGCTACACCTTC.

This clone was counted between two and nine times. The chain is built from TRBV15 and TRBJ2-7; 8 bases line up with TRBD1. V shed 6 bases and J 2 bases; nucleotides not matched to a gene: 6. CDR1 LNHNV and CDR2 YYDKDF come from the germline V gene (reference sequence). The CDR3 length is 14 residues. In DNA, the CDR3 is TGTGCCACCAGTAAGGACAGGGCAACCTACGAGCAGTACTTC. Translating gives CATSKDRATYEQYF.

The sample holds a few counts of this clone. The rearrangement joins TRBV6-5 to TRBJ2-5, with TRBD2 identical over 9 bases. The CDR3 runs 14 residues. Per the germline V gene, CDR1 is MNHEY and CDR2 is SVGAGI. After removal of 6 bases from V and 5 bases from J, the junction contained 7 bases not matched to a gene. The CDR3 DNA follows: TGTGCCAGCAGGACTGGGACTAGCAGGGAGACCCAGTACTTC. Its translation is CASRTGTSRETQYF.

The CDR3 protein is CASRPPGLAGGTDTQYF. CDR3 DNA sequence: TGTGCCAGCAGACCTCCGGGACTAGCGGGAGGTACAGATACGCAGTATTTT. The V call is TRBV25-1, the J call TRBJ2-3; 15 bases are a match to TRBD2. Germline V CDR1 and CDR2: MGHDK, SYGVNS. The CDR3 covers 17 residues. V shed 6 bases, J shed 3 bases, and the junction held 7 bases outside the gene matches.

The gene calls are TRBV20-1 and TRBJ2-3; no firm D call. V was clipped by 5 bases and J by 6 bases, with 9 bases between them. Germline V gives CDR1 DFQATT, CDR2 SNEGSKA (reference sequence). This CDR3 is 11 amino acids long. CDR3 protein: CSALARDTQYF. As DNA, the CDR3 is TGCAGTGCTCTCGCTAGGGATACGCAGTATTTT.

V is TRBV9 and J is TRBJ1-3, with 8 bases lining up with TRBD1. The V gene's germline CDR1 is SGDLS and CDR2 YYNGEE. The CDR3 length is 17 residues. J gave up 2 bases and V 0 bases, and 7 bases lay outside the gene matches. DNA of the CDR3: TGTGCCAGCAGCGTAGGACCCGGGGACAGGCCTGGAAACACCATATATTTT. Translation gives CASSVGPGDRPGNTIYF.

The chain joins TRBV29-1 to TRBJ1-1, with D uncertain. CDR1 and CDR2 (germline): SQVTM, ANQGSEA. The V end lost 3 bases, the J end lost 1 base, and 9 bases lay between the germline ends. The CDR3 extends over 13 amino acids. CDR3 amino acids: CSVEKQWNTEAFF. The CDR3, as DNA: TGCAGCGTTGAGAAGCAATGGAACACTGAAGCTTTCTTT.

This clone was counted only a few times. The CDR3: CASSKTESYGYTF. In DNA form, the CDR3 reads TGCGCCAGCAGCAAGACAGAGAGCTATGGCTACACCTTC. This rearrangement joins TRBV4-1 to TRBJ1-2; possibly TRBD1 for D (5 bases). V was clipped by 5 bases and J by 4 bases, with 11 bases between them. The CDR3 sequence is 13 residues long. Germline V gives CDR1 MGHRA, CDR2 YSYEKL.